The entry that follows covers one T cell receptor (beta chain) sequence. A much bigger clone sits one base away, suggesting this may be a read error. TCR beta CDR3 sequences were amplified from RNA transcripts. The HTBI set primed first-round TCR CDR3 RT-PCR. MiXCR was run by TCRdb on the multiplex PCR reads, yielding one entry per CDR3 protein. This sample has fewer than 650,000 distinct CDR3 sequences, with over 35% found just once. The data derive from a study of T cells in Graves' hyperthyroidism and ophthalmopathy. The clonotype comes from an adult woman with Graves' disease, either hyperthyroidism or ophthalmopathy (not recorded which). The specimen sequenced was peripheral blood or thyroid tissue (not recorded which).

DNA of the CDR3: TGTGCCGGCACCCGCCCGGACGGGGAGACCCAGTACTTC. Amino acids: CAGTRPDGETQYF. The chain joins TRBV7-2 to TRBJ2-5; D unresolved. This CDR3 is 13 amino acids long. Germline V gene lookup returns CDR1 SGHTA and CDR2 FQGNSA. V was pared by 11 bases and J by 5 bases, with 18 bases between. The full variable domain, in which reference TRBV7-2 and TRBJ2-5 provide the parts outside the CDR3, is GAGVSQSPSNKVTEKGKDVELRCDPISGHTALYWYRQSLGQGLEFLIYFQGNSAPDKSGLPSDRFSAERTGGSVSTLTIQRTQQEDSAVYLCAGTRPDGETQYFGPGTRLLVL.